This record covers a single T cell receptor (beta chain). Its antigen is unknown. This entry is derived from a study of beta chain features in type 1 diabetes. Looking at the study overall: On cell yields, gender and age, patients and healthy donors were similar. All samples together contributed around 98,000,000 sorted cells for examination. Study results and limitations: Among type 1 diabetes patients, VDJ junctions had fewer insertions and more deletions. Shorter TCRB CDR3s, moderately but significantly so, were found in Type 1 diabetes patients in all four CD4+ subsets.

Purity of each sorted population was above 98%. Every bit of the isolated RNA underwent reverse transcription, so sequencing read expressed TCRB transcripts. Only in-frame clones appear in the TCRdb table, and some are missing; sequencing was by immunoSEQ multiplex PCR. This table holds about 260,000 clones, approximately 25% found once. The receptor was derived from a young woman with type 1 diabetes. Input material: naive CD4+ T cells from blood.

CDR3 DNA sequence: TGTGCCAGCAGTTCTCCAGCCGGGACTAGCGGGACTGAGACCCAGTACTTC. It specifies CASSSPAGTSGTETQYF. The chain uses TRBV28 and TRBJ2-5; 13 bases line up with TRBD2. Germline loops: CDR1 MDHEN, CDR2 SYDVKM. Unmatched junction bases numbered 10, after V lost 4 bases and J lost 5 bases. This CDR3 is 17 amino acids long.